These 16 T cell receptor beta chains came from one sample sequenced in a study of cytomegalovirus exposure and HLA in healthy donors. Primers: 60 Vbeta forward and 13 Jbeta reverse. TCRdb's table, derived via immunoSEQ multiplex PCR, lists solely in-frame clones and lacks some. Of roughly 160,000 clones listed, approximately 80% are singletons. Sequencing was performed on PBMCs. The receptor set was obtained from a woman aged 50 to 60 in good health and CMV-seropositive.

The V and J genes are TRBV4-2 and TRBJ1-4, with a weak D call TRBD1 (6 bases). This CDR3 is built from 14 residues. Germline CDR1 reads LGHNA; CDR2 reads YNFKEQ. V was trimmed by 1 base and J by 4 bases, leaving 7 bases between them. The CDR3 is CASSQVQGNEKLFF. As DNA, the CDR3 is TGTGCCAGCAGCCAAGTACAGGGTAATGAAAAACTGTTTTTT.

This sequence joins TRBV5-4 and TRBJ2-5; 8 bases are a match to TRBD2. V shed 1 base, J shed 5 bases, and the junction held 7 bases outside the gene matches. Looked up from germline, CDR1 is SGHNT and CDR2 is YYREEE (reference sequence). The CDR3 has 15 amino acids. The CDR3 DNA reads TGTGCCAGCAGCTTGAAATGGGTAGCGGGGGAGACCCAGTACTTC. Its protein is CASSLKWVAGETQYF. Combining the CDR3 with reference TRBV5-4 and TRBJ2-5 gives the whole variable domain ETGVTQSPTHLIKTRGQQVTLRCSSQSGHNTVSWYQQALGQGPQFIFQYYREEENGRGNFPPRFSGLQFPNYSSELNVNALELDDSALYLCASSLKWVAGETQYFGPGTRLLVL.

This chain connects TRBV7-2 to TRBJ1-3; no reliable D call. V was cut by 0 bases and J by 0 bases, with 12 bases left in between. The length of the CDR3 is 17 residues. Germline CDR1 reads SGHTA; CDR2 reads FQGNSA. CDR3 coding DNA: TGTGCCAGCAGCTTAGCGCGTCACAGCCTCTCTGGAAACACCATATATTTT. The encoded protein is CASSLARHSLSGNTIYF.

The gene calls are TRBV2 and TRBJ2-7, with 10 bases matching TRBD1. V dropped 8 bases and J dropped 2; count of bases not matched to a gene: 9. The CDR3 extends over 15 amino acids. Germline values: CDR1 SNHLY, CDR2 FYNNEI. CDR3 sequence: CASLGGGTGAYEQYF. The CDR3 bases are TGTGCCAGCTTGGGGGGTGGGACAGGGGCCTACGAGCAGTACTTC.

The J gene is TRBJ2-3, the V gene TRBV4-3, with no clear D. This CDR3 spans 15 amino acids. The V end lost 2 bases, the J end lost 3 bases, and 12 bases lay between the germline ends. CDR1 and CDR2 (germline): LGHNA, YSLEER. In nucleotides, the CDR3 is TGCGCCAGCAGCCAATCGGTAGTCGGGACAGATACGCAGTATTTT. Translated: CASSQSVVGTDTQYF.

The chain has TRBV30 and TRBJ2-7; 7 bases fit TRBD1. CDR3 length: 12 amino acids. The germline V gene encodes CDR1 GTSNPN and CDR2 SVGIG (reference sequence). J was trimmed by 7 bases and V by 0 bases; bases with no gene match: 3. CDR3 loop: CAWSVQGREQYF. CDR3 nucleotide sequence: TGTGCCTGGAGTGTACAGGGGAGAGAGCAGTACTTC.

The chain combines TRBV7-6 with TRBJ2-1; 9 positions agree with TRBD1. Germline trimming cut 4 bases from V and 6 bases from J; bases unmatched to any gene: 22. Germline-derived CDR1 and CDR2 are SGHVS and FNYEAQ. CDR3 length equals 20 residues. The CDR3 DNA reads as TGTGCCAGCAGCTCGACAGGCGGGACAGGGTGGGTCGAGGAGAGCAATGAGCAGTTCTTC. It yields the protein CASSSTGGTGWVEESNEQFF. The whole variable domain, remainder taken from reference TRBV7-6 and TRBJ2-1, is GAGVSQSPRYKVTKRGQDVALRCDPISGHVSLYWYRQALGQGPEFLTYFNYEAQQDKSGLPNDRFSAERPEGSISTLTIQRTEQRDSAMYRCASSSTGGTGWVEESNEQFFGPGTRLTVL.

A word on this clone: An end of the junction differs from the germline gene, which may be a read error. The rearrangement links TRBV27 to TRBJ1-2, with 7 nucleotides matching TRBD1. Germline V CDR1 and CDR2: MNHEY, SMNVEV (reference sequence). There are 16 residues in the CDR3. The CDR3, as DNA: TGTGCCAGCAGTGTATCACAGGGGTACTCTCCCTATGGCTACACCTTC. As protein: CASSVSQGYSPYGYTF.

The chain carries TRBV19 and TRBJ1-5, with a tentative D call TRBD1 (5 bases). The CDR3 sequence is 16 residues long. With 4 bases removed from V and 2 bases from J, the gap between germline ends came to 15 bases. The germline CDR1 and CDR2 sequences are LNHDA and SQIVND (reference sequence). CDR3 nucleotide sequence: TGTGCCAGTAGTACTAACAGCAGGGAAGGCAATCAGCCCCAGCATTTT. Translating it yields CASSTNSREGNQPQHF.

The gene calls are TRBV6-1 and TRBJ2-3; 11 nucleotides match TRBD2. The CDR3 loop spans 15 amino acids. After removal of 7 bases from V and 3 bases from J, the junction contained 6 bases not matched to a gene. CDR1 MNHNS and CDR2 SASEGT come from the germline V gene. CDR3 region: CASNILAGATDTQYF. The CDR3 bases are TGTGCCAGCAATATACTAGCGGGAGCAACAGATACGCAGTATTTT.

This chain links TRBV5-8 with TRBJ2-2; tentative D call: TRBD1 (5 bases). This CDR3 comprises 13 residues. CDR1 is SGHTS, CDR2 YDEGEE, per germline. Trimming took 3 bases from V and 7 from J, leaving 10 bases between them. Here the CDR3 DNA reads TGTGCCAGCAGCTCTACAGGACACGGGGAGCTGTTTTTT. Amino acid sequence: CASSSTGHGELFF.

The genes are TRBV4-1 and TRBJ2-7; TRBD1 is a possible D gene (6 bases). The CDR3 spans 16 residues. Per the germline V gene, CDR1 is MGHRA and CDR2 is YSYEKL. V shed 4 bases and J shed 3 bases, with 19 bases lying between them. This chain's CDR3 is CASSRNAQGPSYEQYF. The CDR3, as DNA: TGCGCCAGCAGCCGAAACGCACAGGGCCCGAGCTACGAGCAGTACTTC.

V and J are TRBV27 and TRBJ2-3, with D perhaps TRBD2 (5 bases). In germline, CDR1 is MNHEY, CDR2 SMNVEV (reference sequence). With 6 bases removed from V and 6 bases from J, the gap between germline ends came to 22 bases. This CDR3 region has 16 residues. The CDR3 spells CASRPRRRLLGDTQYF. CDR3 DNA: TGTGCCAGCAGACCCCGCCGGAGGCTCCTGGGGGATACGCAGTATTTT.

The chain is built from TRBV6-5 and TRBJ1-4; TRBD1 matches 8 bases. The CDR3 contains 15 residues. Germline V gives CDR1 MNHEY, CDR2 SVGAGI. J gave up 8 bases and V 2 bases, and 7 bases lay outside the gene matches. CDR3 nucleotide sequence: TGTGCCAGCAGTTACAGGGACAGGAAGATCGAAAAACTGTTTTTT. Translation: CASSYRDRKIEKLFF.

The CDR3 sequence is CASSVTVSGANVLTF. CDR3 DNA: TGTGCCAGCAGTGTGACAGTCTCTGGGGCCAACGTCCTGACTTTC. This sequence joins TRBV6-5 and TRBJ2-6, with a tentative D call TRBD1 (5 bases). The CDR3 contains 15 residues. V dropped 5 bases and J dropped 0 bases, with 8 bases sitting between them. CDR1 MNHEY and CDR2 SVGAGI come from the germline V gene.

The rearrangement links TRBV5-1 to TRBJ2-5; 12 bases fit TRBD1. The CDR3 length is 19 residues. The J segment lost 2 bases and the V segment lost 4 bases, leaving 15 bases of the junction unmatched. Germline loops: CDR1 SGHRS, CDR2 YFSETQ. The CDR3 protein is CASSGGQGALPAFQETQYF. The CDR3 coding sequence is TGCGCCAGCAGCGGGGGACAGGGGGCCCTACCGGCCTTTCAAGAGACCCAGTACTTC.